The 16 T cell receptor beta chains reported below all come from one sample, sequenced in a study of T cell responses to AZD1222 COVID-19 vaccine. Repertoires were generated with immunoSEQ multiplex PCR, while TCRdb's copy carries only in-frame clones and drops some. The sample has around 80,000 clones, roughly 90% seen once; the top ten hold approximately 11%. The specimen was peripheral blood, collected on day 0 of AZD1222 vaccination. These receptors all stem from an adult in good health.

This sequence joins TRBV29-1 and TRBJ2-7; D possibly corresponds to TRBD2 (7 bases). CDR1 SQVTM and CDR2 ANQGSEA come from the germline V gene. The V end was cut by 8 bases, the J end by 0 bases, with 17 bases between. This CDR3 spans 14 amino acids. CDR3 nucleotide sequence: TGCAGCCTTAGGGGGGGCCGGTCCTCCTACGAGCAGTACTTC. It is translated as CSLRGGRSSYEQYF.

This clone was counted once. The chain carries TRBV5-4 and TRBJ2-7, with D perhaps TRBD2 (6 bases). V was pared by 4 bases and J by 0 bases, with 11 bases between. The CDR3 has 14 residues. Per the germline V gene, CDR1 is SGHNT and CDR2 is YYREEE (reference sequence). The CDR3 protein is CASSHGTGSYEQYF. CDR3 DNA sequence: TGTGCCAGCAGCCACGGGACTGGCTCCTACGAGCAGTACTTC.

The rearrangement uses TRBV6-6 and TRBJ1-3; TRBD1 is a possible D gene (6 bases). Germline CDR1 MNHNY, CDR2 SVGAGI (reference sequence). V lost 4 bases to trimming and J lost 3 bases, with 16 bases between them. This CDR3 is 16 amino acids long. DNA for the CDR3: TGTGCCAGCAGTTCGCACTCCAGGGGAGATGGAAACACCATATATTTT. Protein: CASSSHSRGDGNTIYF.

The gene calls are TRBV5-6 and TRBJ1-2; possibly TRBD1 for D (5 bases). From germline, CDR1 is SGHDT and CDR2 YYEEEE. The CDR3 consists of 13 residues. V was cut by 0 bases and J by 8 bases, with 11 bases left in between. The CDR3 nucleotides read TGTGCCAGCAGCTTGGGGGTCAGGGAAGGCTACACCTTC. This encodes CASSLGVREGYTF.

The DNA for the CDR3 is TGCAGCGTTCGGGCGGGAAACACCATATATTTT. As protein: CSVRAGNTIYF. The V gene is TRBV29-1, the J gene TRBJ1-3; no clear D. Germline values: CDR1 SQVTM, CDR2 ANQGSEA. The CDR3 runs 11 residues. V lost 5 bases and J 4 bases, leaving 6 bases between the germline ends.

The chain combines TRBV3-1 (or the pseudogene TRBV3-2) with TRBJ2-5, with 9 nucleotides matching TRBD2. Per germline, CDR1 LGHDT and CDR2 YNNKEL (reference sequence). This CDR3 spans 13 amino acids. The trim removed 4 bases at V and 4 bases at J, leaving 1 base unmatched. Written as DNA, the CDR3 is TGTGCCAGCAGCCTTAGCGGGGGAGAGACCCAGTACTTC. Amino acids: CASSLSGGETQYF.

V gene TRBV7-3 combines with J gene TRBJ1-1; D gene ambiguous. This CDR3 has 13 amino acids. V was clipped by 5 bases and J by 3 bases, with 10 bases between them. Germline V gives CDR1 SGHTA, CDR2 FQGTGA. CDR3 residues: CASSLQADTEAFF. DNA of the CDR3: TGTGCCAGCAGCCTCCAGGCGGACACTGAAGCTTTCTTT.

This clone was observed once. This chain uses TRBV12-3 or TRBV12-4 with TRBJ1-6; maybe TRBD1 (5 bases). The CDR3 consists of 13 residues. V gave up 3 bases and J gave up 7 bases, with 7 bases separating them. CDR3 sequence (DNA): TGTGCCAGCAGTTTCCAGGGAAATTCACCCCTCCACTTT. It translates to CASSFQGNSPLHF.

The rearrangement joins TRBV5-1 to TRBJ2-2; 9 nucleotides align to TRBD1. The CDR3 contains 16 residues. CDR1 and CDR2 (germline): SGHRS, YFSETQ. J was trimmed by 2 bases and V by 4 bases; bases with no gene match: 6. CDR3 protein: CASSGSTGGNTGELFF. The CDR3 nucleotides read TGCGCCAGCAGCGGGTCTACAGGGGGCAACACCGGGGAGCTGTTTTTT.

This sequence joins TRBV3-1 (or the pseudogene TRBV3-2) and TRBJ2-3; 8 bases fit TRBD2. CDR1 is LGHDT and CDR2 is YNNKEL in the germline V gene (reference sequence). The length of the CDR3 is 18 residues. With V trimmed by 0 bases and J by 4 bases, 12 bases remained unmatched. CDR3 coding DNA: TGTGCCAGCAGCCAAGACCCCTGGGTGAGCGGGAGTCCAGATACGCAGTATTTT. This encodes CASSQDPWVSGSPDTQYF.

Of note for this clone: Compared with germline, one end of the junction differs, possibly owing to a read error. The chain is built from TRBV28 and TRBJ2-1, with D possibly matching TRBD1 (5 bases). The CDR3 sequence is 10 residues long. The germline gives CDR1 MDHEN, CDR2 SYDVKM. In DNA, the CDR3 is TGTACCAGCAGTTACAGGAGGCAGTTCTTC. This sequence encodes CTSSYRRQFF.

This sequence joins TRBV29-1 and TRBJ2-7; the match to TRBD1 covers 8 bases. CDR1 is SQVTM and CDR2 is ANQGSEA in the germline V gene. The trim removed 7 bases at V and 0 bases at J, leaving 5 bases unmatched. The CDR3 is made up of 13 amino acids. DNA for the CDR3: TGCAGCGGGATTGACAGGGGCTCCTACGAGCAGTACTTC. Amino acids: CSGIDRGSYEQYF.

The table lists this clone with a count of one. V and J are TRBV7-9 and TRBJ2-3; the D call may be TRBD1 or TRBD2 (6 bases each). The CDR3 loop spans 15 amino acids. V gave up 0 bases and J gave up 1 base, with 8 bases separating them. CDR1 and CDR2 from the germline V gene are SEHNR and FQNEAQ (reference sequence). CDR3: CASSLAGGRTDTQYF. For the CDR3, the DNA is TGTGCCAGCAGCTTAGCGGGGGGCCGCACAGATACGCAGTATTTT.

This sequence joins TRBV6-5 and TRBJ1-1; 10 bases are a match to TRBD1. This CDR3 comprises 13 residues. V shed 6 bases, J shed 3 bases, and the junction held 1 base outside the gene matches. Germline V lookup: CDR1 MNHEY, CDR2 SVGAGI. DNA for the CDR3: TGTGCCAGCAGCGGGACAGGGGACACTGAAGCTTTCTTT. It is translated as CASSGTGDTEAFF.

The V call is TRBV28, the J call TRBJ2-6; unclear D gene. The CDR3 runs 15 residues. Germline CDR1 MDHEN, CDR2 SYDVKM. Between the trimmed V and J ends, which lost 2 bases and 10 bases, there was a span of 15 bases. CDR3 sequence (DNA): TGTGCCAGCAGTTTAGGTTTTGGTGGGTCGAACGTCCTGACTTTC. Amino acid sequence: CASSLGFGGSNVLTF.

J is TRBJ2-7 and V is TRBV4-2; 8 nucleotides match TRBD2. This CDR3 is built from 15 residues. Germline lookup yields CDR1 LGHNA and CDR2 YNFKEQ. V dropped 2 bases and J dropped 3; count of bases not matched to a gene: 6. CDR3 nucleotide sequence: TGTGCCAGCAGCCAACAGCTAGCGGGTTTCTACGAGCAGTACTTC. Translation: CASSQQLAGFYEQYF.